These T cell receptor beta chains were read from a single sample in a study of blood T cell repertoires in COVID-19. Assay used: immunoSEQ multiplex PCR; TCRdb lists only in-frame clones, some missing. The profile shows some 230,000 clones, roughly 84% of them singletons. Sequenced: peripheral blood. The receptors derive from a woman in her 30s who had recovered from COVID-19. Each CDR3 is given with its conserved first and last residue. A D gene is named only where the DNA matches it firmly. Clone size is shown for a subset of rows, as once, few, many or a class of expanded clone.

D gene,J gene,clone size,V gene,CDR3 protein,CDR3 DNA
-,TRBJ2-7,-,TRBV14,CASSPTGASYEQYF,TGTGCCAGCAGCCCAACAGGAGCATCCTACGAGCAGTACTTC
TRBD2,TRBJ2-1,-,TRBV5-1,CASSLGLELNEQFF,TGCGCCAGCAGCCTGGGACTAGAGCTCAATGAGCAGTTCTTC
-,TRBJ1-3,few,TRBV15,CATSRVTKRSGNTIYF,TGTGCCACCAGCCGAGTTACCAAGCGTTCTGGAAACACCATATATTTT
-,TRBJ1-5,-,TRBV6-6,CASSVQNQPQHF,TGTGCCAGCAGCGTACAGAATCAGCCCCAGCATTTT
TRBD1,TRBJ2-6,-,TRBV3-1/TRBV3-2,CASSPRIGQGVSGANVLTF,TGTGCCAGCAGCCCAAGGATCGGACAGGGAGTATCTGGGGCCAACGTCCTGACTTTC
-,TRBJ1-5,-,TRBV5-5,CASSPRDSRYGDQPQHF,TGTGCCAGCAGCCCCCGGGACTCTCGGTATGGGGATCAGCCCCAGCATTTT
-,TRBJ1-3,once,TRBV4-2,CASSQETASGNTIYF,TGTGCCAGCAGCCAAGAGACAGCCTCTGGAAACACCATATATTTT
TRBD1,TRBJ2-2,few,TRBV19,CASSVTGAGELFF,TGTGCCAGTAGTGTGACAGGGGCCGGGGAGCTGTTTTTT
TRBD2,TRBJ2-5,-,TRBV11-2,CASSLGLAGGAETQYF,TGTGCCAGCAGCTTGGGACTAGCGGGGGGGGCAGAGACCCAGTACTTC
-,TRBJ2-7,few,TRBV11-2,CASSFGGDSEQYF,TGTGCCAGCAGCTTTGGAGGGGATAGCGAGCAGTACTTC
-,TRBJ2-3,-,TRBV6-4,CASSAQGGTDTQYF,TGTGCCAGCAGTGCACAGGGAGGCACAGATACGCAGTATTTT
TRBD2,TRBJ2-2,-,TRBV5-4,CASNSGRGVTGELFF,TGTGCCAGCAATAGCGGGAGAGGGGTAACCGGGGAGCTGTTTTTT
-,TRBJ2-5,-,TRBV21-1,CASSIQETQYF,TGTGCCAGCAGCATACAAGAGACCCAGTACTTC
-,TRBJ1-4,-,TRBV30,CAWSHPTGTSEKLFF,TGTGCCTGGAGTCACCCTACAGGTACTTCCGAAAAACTGTTTTTT
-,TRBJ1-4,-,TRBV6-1,CASSEGRGRRTNEKLFF,TGTGCCAGCAGTGAAGGACGGGGGAGGAGAACTAATGAAAAACTGTTTTTT
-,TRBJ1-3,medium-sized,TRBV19,CASTPTQGGNTIYF,TGTGCCAGTACCCCGACGCAGGGTGGAAACACCATATATTTT
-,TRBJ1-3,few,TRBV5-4,CASSSRAPGNTIYF,TGTGCCAGCAGCTCGCGGGCCCCTGGAAACACCATATATTTT
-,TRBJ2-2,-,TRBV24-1,CATSDGDTPNTGELFF,TGTGCCACCAGTGATGGGGACACCCCGAACACCGGGGAGCTGTTTTTT
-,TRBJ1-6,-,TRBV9,CASSVDGGYNSPLHF,TGTGCCAGCAGCGTAGACGGGGGCTATAATTCACCCCTCCACTTT
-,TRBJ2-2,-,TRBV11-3,CASSSPVSANTGELFF,TGTGCCAGCAGCTCCCCTGTGTCGGCGAACACCGGGGAGCTGTTTTTT
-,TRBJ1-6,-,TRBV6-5,CASYTGIKNSPLHF,TGTGCCAGTTACACAGGAATTAAGAATTCACCCCTCCACTTT
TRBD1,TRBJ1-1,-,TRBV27,CASSPPAGGLGAFF,TGTGCCAGCAGTCCACCGGCAGGGGGCTTGGGAGCTTTCTTT
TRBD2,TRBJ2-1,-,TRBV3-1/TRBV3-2,CASSQPGTSGWSSYNEQFF,TGTGCCAGCAGCCAACCTGGGACTAGCGGGTGGAGCTCCTACAATGAGCAGTTCTTC
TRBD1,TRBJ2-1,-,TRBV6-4,CASSDTETGDHNEQFF,TGTGCCAGCAGTGATACCGAGACAGGGGATCACAATGAGCAGTTCTTC
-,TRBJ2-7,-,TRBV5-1,CASSLTALTYEQYF,TGCGCCAGCAGCTTGACAGCCTTAACCTACGAGCAGTACTTC
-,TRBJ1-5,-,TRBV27,CASSLKHSNQPQHF,TGTGCCAGCAGTTTGAAGCATAGCAATCAGCCCCAGCATTTT
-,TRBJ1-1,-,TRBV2,CASSVARLNTEAFF,TGTGCCAGCAGTGTTGCCAGGTTGAACACTGAAGCTTTCTTT
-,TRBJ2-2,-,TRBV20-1,CSASVRGNTGELFF,TGCAGTGCTAGTGTCAGGGGAAACACCGGGGAGCTGTTTTTT
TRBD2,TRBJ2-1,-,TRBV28,CASGVTSGRGNEQFF,TGTGCCAGCGGGGTCACTAGCGGGAGGGGGAATGAGCAGTTCTTC
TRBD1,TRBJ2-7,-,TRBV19,CASSFEGQGYEQYF,TGTGCCAGTAGTTTCGAGGGACAGGGCTACGAGCAGTACTTC
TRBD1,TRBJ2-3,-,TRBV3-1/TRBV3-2,CASSFSGGPDTQYF,TGTGCCAGCAGCTTCTCAGGGGGCCCAGATACGCAGTATTTT
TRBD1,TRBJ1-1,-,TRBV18,CASSPGTGGRYTEAFF,TGTGCCAGCTCACCTGGGACAGGGGGCAGGTACACTGAAGCTTTCTTT
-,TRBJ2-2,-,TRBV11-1,CASSLRTGVYTGELFF,TGTGCCAGCAGCCTAAGGACGGGAGTTTACACCGGGGAGCTGTTTTTT
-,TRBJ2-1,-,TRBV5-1,CASSLGSGYEQFF,TGCGCCAGCAGCTTGGGATCAGGGTATGAGCAGTTCTTC
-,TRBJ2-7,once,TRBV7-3,CASSPSTGGGITYEQYF,TGTGCCAGCAGTCCTAGTACGGGGGGCGGTATCACCTACGAGCAGTACTTC
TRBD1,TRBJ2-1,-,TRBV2,CASSEGGQGGEQFF,TGTGCCAGCAGTGAAGGGGGACAGGGAGGTGAGCAGTTCTTC
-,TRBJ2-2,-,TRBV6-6,CASRRDTNTGELFF,TGTGCCAGCCGACGGGATACTAACACCGGGGAGCTGTTTTTT
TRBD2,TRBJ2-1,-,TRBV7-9,CASSLVTSGSVQFF,TGTGCCAGCAGCTTAGTAACTAGCGGGAGTGTGCAGTTCTTC
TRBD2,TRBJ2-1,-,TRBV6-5,CASSGLAGNEQFF,TGTGCCAGCAGCGGACTAGCGGGTAATGAGCAGTTCTTC
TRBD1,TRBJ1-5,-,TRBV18,CASSPGTGGDQPQHF,TGTGCCAGCTCACCCGGGACAGGGGGCGATCAGCCCCAGCATTTT
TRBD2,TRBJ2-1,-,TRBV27,CASSSRRGVGNEQFF,TGTGCCAGCAGTTCTCGACGGGGGGTAGGCAATGAGCAGTTCTTC
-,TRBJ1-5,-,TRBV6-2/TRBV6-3,CASSRTVSNQPQHF,TGTGCCAGCAGCCGGACAGTTAGCAATCAGCCCCAGCATTTT
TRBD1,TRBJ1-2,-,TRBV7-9,CASSLVGQHNYGYTF,TGTGCCAGCAGCTTAGTGGGACAGCATAACTATGGCTACACCTTC
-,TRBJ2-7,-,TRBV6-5,CASSYSGGEQYF,TGTGCCAGCAGTTACTCGGGGGGAGAGCAGTACTTC
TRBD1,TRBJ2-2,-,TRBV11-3,CASSQGQGAAGELFF,TGTGCCAGCAGCCAGGGACAGGGGGCCGCCGGGGAGCTGTTTTTT
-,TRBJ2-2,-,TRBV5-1,CASSHEQVSSTGELFF,TGCGCCAGCAGCCACGAACAGGTCTCCTCCACCGGGGAGCTGTTTTTT
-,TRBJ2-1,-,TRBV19,CASSDDGSSYNEQFF,TGTGCCAGTAGCGATGACGGGAGCTCCTACAATGAGCAGTTCTTC
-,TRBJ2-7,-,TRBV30,CAWSPRLKSYEQYF,TGTGCCTGGAGTCCGCGACTAAAGTCCTACGAGCAGTACTTC
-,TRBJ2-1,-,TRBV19,CASSLELGRSYNEQFF,TGTGCCAGTAGCCTCGAACTAGGGAGGTCCTACAATGAGCAGTTCTTC
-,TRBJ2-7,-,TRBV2,CASSLQGDSYEQYF,TGTGCCAGCAGTTTACAGGGAGACTCCTACGAGCAGTACTTC
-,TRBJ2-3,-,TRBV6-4,CASSARAERTDTQYF,TGTGCCAGCAGTGCCAGAGCGGAGCGCACAGATACGCAGTATTTT
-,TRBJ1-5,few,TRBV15,CATSRDPGRSNQPQHF,TGTGCCACCAGCAGAGATCCAGGGAGGAGCAATCAGCCCCAGCATTTT
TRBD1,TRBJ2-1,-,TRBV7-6,CASSRGRDRQYNEQFF,TGTGCCAGCAGCCGGGGCCGGGACAGACAATACAATGAGCAGTTCTTC
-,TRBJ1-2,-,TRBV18,CASSPRGGCIYGYTF,TGTGCCAGCTCACCACGGGGGGGCTGTATCTATGGCTACACCTTC
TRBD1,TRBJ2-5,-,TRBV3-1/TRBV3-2,CASSQATGNQETQYF,TGTGCCAGCAGCCAAGCGACAGGGAATCAAGAGACCCAGTACTTC